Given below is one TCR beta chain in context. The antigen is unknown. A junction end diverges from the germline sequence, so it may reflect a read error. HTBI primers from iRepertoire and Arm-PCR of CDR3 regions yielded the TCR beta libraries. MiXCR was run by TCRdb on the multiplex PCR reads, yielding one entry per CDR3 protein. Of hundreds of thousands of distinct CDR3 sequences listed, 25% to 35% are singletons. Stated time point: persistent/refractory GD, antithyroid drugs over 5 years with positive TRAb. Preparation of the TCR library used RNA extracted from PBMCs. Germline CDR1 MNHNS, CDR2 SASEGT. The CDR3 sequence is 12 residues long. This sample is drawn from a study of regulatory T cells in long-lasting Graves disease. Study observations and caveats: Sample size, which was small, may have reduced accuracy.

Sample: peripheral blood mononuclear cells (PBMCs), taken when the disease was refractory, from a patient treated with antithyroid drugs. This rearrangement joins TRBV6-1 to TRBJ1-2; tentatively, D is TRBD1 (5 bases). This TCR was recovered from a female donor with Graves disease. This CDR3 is CASRSLQGGHTF. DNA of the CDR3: TGTGCCAGCAGAAGCCTGCAGGGTGGCCACACCTTC.